This T cell receptor (beta chain) was obtained from a study of Ad26.COV2.S vaccination and SARS-CoV-2 variants. Clones were sequenced by immunoSEQ multiplex PCR, and TCRdb holds only the in-frame ones, with some missing. The table shows fewer than 900,000 clones, with about 89% occurring only once. Treatment reported: around 19 received Ad26.COV2.S at low or high dose, single or two shots; about 5 received placebo; per-sample allocation not given. Specimen acquisition occurred on day 63 following the initial vaccine or placebo injection. V was trimmed by 7 bases and J by 10 bases, leaving 14 bases between them. This CDR3 contains 12 residues. Germline CDR1 is SGHTA and CDR2 is FQGNSA. A remark on this clone: The antigen remains unidentified.

Study-wide results and caveats: Measurement of non-spike TCR breadth gave similar results in vaccine and placebo recipients. Once vaccination had occurred, spike-specific CD8+ and CD4+ T cell responses reportedly showed substantial breadth.

This TCR was sampled from a person between 18 and 59 years old who received the Ad26.COV2.S COVID-19 vaccine or a placebo. This material consisted of peripheral blood, taken in a trial of Ad26.COV2.S vaccine versus placebo. The V and J genes are TRBV7-2 and TRBJ2-1, with D uncertain. The CDR3 loop is CASKFGPWEQFF. Written as DNA, the CDR3 is TGTGCCAGCAAATTCGGACCTTGGGAGCAGTTCTTC.